This T cell receptor (beta chain) was recorded in a study of cytomegalovirus exposure and HLA in healthy donors. V was clipped by 1 base and J by 5 bases; unmatched bases: 13. CDR1 and CDR2 (germline): SEHNR, FQNEAQ (reference sequence). There are 19 residues in the CDR3. This clone was observed once. Use of 60 Vbeta and 13 Jbeta primers characterized the PCR. The data were produced by immunoSEQ multiplex PCR, yet TCRdb's version contains in-frame clones alone and is incomplete. The sample carries 99,000 or so clones, 65% to 90% recorded once. Sequences were obtained from PBMCs. The clonotype was recovered from a man aged 25 to 40 in good health and CMV-seropositive. The V call is TRBV7-9, the J call TRBJ2-3; 12 bases are a match to TRBD2. The CDR3 nucleotides are TGTGCCAGCAGCTTAGATGTGGCGTGGACTAGCGGGGCTTTAGATACGCAGTATTTT. This gives the protein CASSLDVAWTSGALDTQYF.